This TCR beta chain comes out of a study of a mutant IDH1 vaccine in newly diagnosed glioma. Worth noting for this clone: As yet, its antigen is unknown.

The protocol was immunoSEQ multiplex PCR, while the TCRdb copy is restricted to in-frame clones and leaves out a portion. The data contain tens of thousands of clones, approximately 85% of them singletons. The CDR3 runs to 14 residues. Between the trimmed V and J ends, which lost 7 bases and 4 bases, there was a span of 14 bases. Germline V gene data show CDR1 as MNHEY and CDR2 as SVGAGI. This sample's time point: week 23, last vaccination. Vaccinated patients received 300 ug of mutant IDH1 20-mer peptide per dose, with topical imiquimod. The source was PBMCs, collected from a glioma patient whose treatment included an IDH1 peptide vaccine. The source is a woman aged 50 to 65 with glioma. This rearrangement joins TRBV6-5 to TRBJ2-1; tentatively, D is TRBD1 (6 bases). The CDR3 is CASIRGRGYNEQFF. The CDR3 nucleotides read TGTGCCAGCATCAGGGGCAGGGGTTACAATGAGCAGTTCTTC.